The clone carrying this T cell receptor beta chain was found a few times. The antigen remains unidentified. Time point given: week 35, safety follow-up. Vaccination used 300 ug of mutant IDH1 20-mer peptide per dose, with topical imiquimod. The repertoire was sequenced with immunoSEQ multiplex PCR; TCRdb's copy has only in-frame clones and lacks some. The sample comprises tens of thousands of clones, 80% to 90% of which are singletons, and roughly 1.5% rests with the top ten. This sample is part of a study of a mutant IDH1 vaccine in newly diagnosed glioma. CDR1 and CDR2 from the germline V gene are SGHRS and YFSETQ. V lost 2 bases and J 0 bases, leaving 11 bases between the germline ends. This CDR3 contains 15 residues.

The specimen was PBMCs, collected from a glioma patient whose treatment included an IDH1 peptide vaccine. The J gene is TRBJ1-1, the V gene TRBV5-1; perhaps TRBD1 as D (6 bases). The clonotype was recovered from a man aged 35 to 55 with glioma. For the CDR3, the DNA is TGCGCCAGCAGCTTCAACAGGGCGATGAACACTGAAGCTTTCTTT. This sequence encodes CASSFNRAMNTEAFF.